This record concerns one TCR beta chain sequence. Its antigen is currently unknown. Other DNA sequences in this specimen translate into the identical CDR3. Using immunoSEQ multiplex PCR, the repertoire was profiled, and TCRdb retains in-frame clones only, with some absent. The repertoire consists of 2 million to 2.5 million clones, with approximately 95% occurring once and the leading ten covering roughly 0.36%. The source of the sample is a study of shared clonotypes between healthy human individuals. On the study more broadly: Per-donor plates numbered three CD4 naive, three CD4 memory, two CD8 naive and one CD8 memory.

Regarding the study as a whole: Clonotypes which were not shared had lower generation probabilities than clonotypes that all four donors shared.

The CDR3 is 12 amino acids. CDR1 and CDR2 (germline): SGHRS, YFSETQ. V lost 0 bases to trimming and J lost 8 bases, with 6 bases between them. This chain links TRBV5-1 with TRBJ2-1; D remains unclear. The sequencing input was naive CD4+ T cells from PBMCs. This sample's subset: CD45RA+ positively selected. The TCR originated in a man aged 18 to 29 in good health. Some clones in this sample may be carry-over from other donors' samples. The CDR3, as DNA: TGCGCCAGCAGCTTGGGCAGAGATGAGCAGTTCTTC. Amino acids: CASSLGRDEQFF. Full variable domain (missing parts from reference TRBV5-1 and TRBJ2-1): KAGVTQTPRYLIKTRGQQVTLSCSPISGHRSVSWYQQTPGQGLQFLFEYFSETQRNKGNFPGRFSGRQFSNSRSEMNVSTLELGDSALYLCASSLGRDEQFFGPGTRLTVL.